The 25 T cell receptor beta chains below were found in one sample sequenced in a study of cytotoxic CD8 clonotypes in ibrutinib-treated CLL. Measured with immunoSEQ multiplex PCR; TCRdb has only the in-frame clones, and not every one. The profile shows approximately 340,000 clones, 67% of them singletons. This specimen consisted of PBMCs, obtained after 36 months of ibrutinib treatment. These receptors were collected from a human donor with chronic lymphocytic leukemia.

The V and J genes are TRBV4-1 and TRBJ1-2, with 7 positions matching TRBD1. In germline, CDR1 is MGHRA, CDR2 YSYEKL. The CDR3 is 14 residues long. J was trimmed by 5 bases and V by 1 base; bases with no gene match: 4. CDR3 residues: CASSQGGTDYGYTF. In nucleotides, the CDR3 is TGCGCCAGCAGCCAAGGTGGGACAGATTATGGCTACACCTTC.

V is TRBV11-2 and J is TRBJ2-5; D is uncertain. CDR3 length: 18 amino acids. CDR1 SGHAT and CDR2 FQNNGV come from the germline V gene. V lost 1 base to trimming and J lost 4 bases, with 22 bases between them. DNA for the CDR3: TGTGCCAGCAGCTTAGCGTGGGGTACGTCGGAGTCAAGAGAGACCCAGTACTTC. Translation: CASSLAWGTSESRETQYF.

This clone was observed a handful of times. This same CDR3 is encoded by further DNA sequences in the sample. The chain recombines TRBV20-1 with TRBJ2-5; D unresolved. V was trimmed by 1 base and J by 3 bases, leaving 3 bases between them. Germline V gene data show CDR1 as DFQATT and CDR2 as SNEGSKA (reference sequence). CDR3 length equals 11 residues. CDR3 coding DNA: TGCAGTGCTAGAGGTGAAGAGACCCAGTACTTC. Its translation is CSARGEETQYF.

This clone is a singleton in its sample. The chain combines TRBV4-2 with TRBJ2-7; 9 bases are shared with TRBD1. V shed 1 base, J shed 7 bases, and the junction held 8 bases outside the gene matches. The CDR3 sequence is 15 residues long. Looked up from germline, CDR1 is LGHNA and CDR2 is YNFKEQ. CDR3 region: CASSQGTGALREQYF. CDR3 bases: TGTGCCAGCAGCCAAGGGACAGGGGCCTTGAGGGAGCAGTACTTC.

J is TRBJ1-3 and V is TRBV12-5; D gene ambiguous. Germline V lookup: CDR1 LGHNT, CDR2 FRNRAP. This CDR3 has 11 residues. Deletions cut 3 bases from V and 5 bases from J, with 2 bases between. The CDR3 nucleotides read TGTGCTAGTGGTTTCCGAAACACCATATATTTT. Residues: CASGFRNTIYF.

The CDR3 spells CASSLGGTGAEQYF. The CDR3 nucleotides read TGTGCCAGCAGCTTGGGGGGGACAGGGGCCGAGCAGTACTTC. The chain has TRBV5-5 and TRBJ2-7, with 10 bases that match TRBD1. The CDR3 has 14 residues. The V gene end was trimmed by 0 bases and the J gene end by 6 bases; junction bases not matched to a gene: 3. Germline values: CDR1 SGHKS, CDR2 YYEKEE (reference sequence).

CDR3 residues: CASSVDSGSYGYTF. CDR3 bases: TGTGCCAGCAGCGTAGACAGTGGAAGCTATGGCTACACCTTC. This rearrangement joins TRBV9 to TRBJ1-2; D ambiguous. CDR3 size: 14 residues. Trimming stripped 0 bases from V and 4 bases from J, with 10 bases between. Germline CDR1 is SGDLS and CDR2 is YYNGEE.

The chain couples TRBV4-3 to TRBJ2-7; 7 bases fit TRBD2. V lost 0 bases and J lost 6; bases outside the gene matches: 8. CDR1 and CDR2 from the germline V gene are LGHNA and YSLEER. This CDR3 comprises 15 residues. In DNA, the CDR3 is TGCGCCAGCAGCCAAGATATCGGGCTAGCGGTCGAGCAGTACTTC. This encodes CASSQDIGLAVEQYF.

This CDR3 reads CASSLLPLAGGTDTQYF. As DNA, the CDR3 is TGTGCCAGCAGCTTACTCCCCCTAGCGGGGGGTACAGATACGCAGTATTTT. The chain couples TRBV13 to TRBJ2-3; 11 nucleotides line up with TRBD2. Germline V gene sequence: CDR1 PRHDT, CDR2 FYEKMQ (reference sequence). The CDR3 spans 17 residues. The ends lost 2 bases at V and 3 bases at J; junction bases unmatched: 7.

The rearrangement uses TRBV12-5 and TRBJ1-3; D unclear. Germline CDR1 and CDR2: LGHNT and FRNRAP. The V gene lost 2 bases and the J gene lost 0 bases, with 5 bases spanning the gap. The CDR3 loop spans 14 amino acids. DNA for the CDR3: TGTGCTAGTGGTTTGATAACCTCTGGAAACACCATATATTTT. It specifies CASGLITSGNTIYF.

The J gene is TRBJ1-5, the V gene TRBV6-4; D may be TRBD1 (5 bases). Trimming pared 0 bases from V and 1 base from J, leaving 13 bases between. The CDR3 has 17 amino acids. CDR1 MRHNA and CDR2 SNTAGT come from the germline V gene. CDR3 sequence reads: CASSDSYRRGSNQPQHF. Here the CDR3 DNA reads TGTGCCAGCAGTGACTCGTACCGGAGGGGAAGCAATCAGCCCCAGCATTTT.

The CDR3 coding sequence is TGTGCCAGCATCGAAGGGGGCCGAACCGGGGAGCTGTTTTTT. Its protein product is CASIEGGRTGELFF. The chain is built from TRBV6-1 and TRBJ2-2; TRBD1 aligns across 7 bases. Germline V gene sequence: CDR1 MNHNS, CDR2 SASEGT. Unmatched junction bases numbered 7, after V lost 7 bases and J lost 5 bases. The CDR3 has 14 amino acids.

In its sample, this clone was seen once. The CDR3 sequence is CASSRIGAVFEETQYF. The DNA for the CDR3 is TGTGCCAGTAGTAGGATCGGGGCAGTATTCGAAGAGACCCAGTACTTC. The V gene is TRBV19, the J gene TRBJ2-5; D possibly matches TRBD1 or TRBD2 (5 bases each). The germline CDR1 and CDR2 sequences are LNHDA and SQIVND (reference sequence). The CDR3 runs 16 residues. V dropped 4 bases and J dropped 3 bases, with 18 bases sitting between them.

With respect to this clone: Other nucleotide sequences in the sample specify the same CDR3. J is TRBJ2-5 and V is TRBV20-1; D is undetermined. The germline V and J ends were trimmed by 3 bases and 1 base, with 3 bases remaining between them. Germline V gene data show CDR1 as DFQATT and CDR2 as SNEGSKA (reference sequence). The CDR3 is made up of 11 amino acids. The DNA for the CDR3 is TGCAGTGCTAGCGGCCAAGAGACCCAGTACTTC. Translation: CSASGQETQYF.

The rearrangement joins TRBV7-9 to TRBJ2-2; TRBD2 agrees at 9 bases. Per the germline V gene, CDR1 is SEHNR and CDR2 is FQNEAQ (reference sequence). V was pared by 1 base and J by 3 bases, with 9 bases of the junction left unmatched. This CDR3 is 18 amino acids long. CDR3 DNA: TGTGCCAGCAGCTTAGGGGTGATTAGCGGGGGATACACCGGGGAGCTGTTTTTT. This codes for CASSLGVISGGYTGELFF. The entire variable domain, with the rest obtained from reference TRBV7-9 and TRBJ2-2, is as follows: DTGVSQNPRHKITKRGQNVTFRCDPISEHNRLYWYRQTLGQGPEFLTYFQNEAQLEKSRLLSDRFSAERPKGSFSTLEIQRTEQGDSAMYLCASSLGVISGGYTGELFFGEGSRLTVL.

The chain links TRBV2 to TRBJ2-3; TRBD2 agrees at 13 bases. The CDR3 extends over 17 amino acids. Germline V gene lookup returns CDR1 SNHLY and CDR2 FYNNEI. The ends lost 4 bases at V and 3 bases at J; junction bases unmatched: 7. DNA of the CDR3: TGTGCCAGCAGTGCACACCCACTAGCGGGAGGGACAGATACGCAGTATTTT. As protein: CASSAHPLAGGTDTQYF. Full variable domain (remainder filled in from reference TRBV2 and TRBJ2-3): EPEVTQTPSHQVTQMGQEVILRCVPISNHLYFYWYRQILGQKVEFLVSFYNNEISEKSEIFDDQFSVERPDGSNFTLKIRSTKLEDSAMYFCASSAHPLAGGTDTQYFGPGTRLTVL.

V usage is TRBV5-4 and J usage is TRBJ2-3; D not resolved. CDR3 length: 15 residues. From germline, CDR1 is SGHNT and CDR2 YYREEE (reference sequence). The V and J ends lost 4 bases and 2 bases respectively, with 14 bases between them. CDR3 bases: TGTGCCAGCAGCATAGGGATGGGGTTCACAGATACGCAGTATTTT. As protein: CASSIGMGFTDTQYF.

This chain joins TRBV5-5 and TRBJ2-5; D possibly corresponds to TRBD1 (6 bases). Germline V lookup: CDR1 SGHKS, CDR2 YYEKEE (reference sequence). Deletions cut 5 bases from V and 0 bases from J, with 14 bases between. The CDR3 loop spans 15 amino acids. CDR3 in amino acids: CASSFSRTDQETQYF. CDR3 DNA: TGTGCCAGCAGTTTTAGCAGGACAGACCAAGAGACCCAGTACTTC. Based on the CDR3 plus reference TRBV5-5 and TRBJ2-5, the full variable domain is DAGVTQSPTHLIKTRGQQVTLRCSPISGHKSVSWYQQVLGQGPQFIFQYYEKEERGRGNFPDRFSARQFPNYSSELNVNALLLGDSALYLCASSFSRTDQETQYFGPGTRLLVL.

The chain is built from TRBV28 and TRBJ2-7, with 8 bases aligning to TRBD2. J gave up 7 bases and V 7 bases, and 18 bases lay outside the gene matches. The CDR3 runs to 16 residues. Germline V gene data show CDR1 as MDHEN and CDR2 as SYDVKM. In DNA, the CDR3 is TGTGCCAGCACCTCCGGGCCAGCGGGAGCCACAGGGGAGCAGTACTTC. Amino acid sequence: CASTSGPAGATGEQYF. Full variable domain (rest looked up from reference TRBV28 and TRBJ2-7): DVKVTQSSRYLVKRTGEKVFLECVQDMDHENMFWYRQDPGLGLRLIYFSYDVKMKEKGDIPEGYSVSREKKERFSLILESASTNQTSMYLCASTSGPAGATGEQYFGPGTRLTVT.

This rearrangement joins TRBV28 to TRBJ2-3, with 14 bases matching TRBD2. CDR3 length: 15 amino acids. Per the germline V gene, CDR1 is MDHEN and CDR2 is SYDVKM. Germline trimming cut 6 bases from V and 7 bases from J; bases unmatched to any gene: 6. The CDR3: CASRGTSGRFNTQYF. In DNA form, the CDR3 reads TGTGCCAGCAGGGGGACTAGCGGGAGATTTAATACGCAGTATTTT.

The V call is TRBV5-8, the J call TRBJ2-7; tentatively, D is TRBD1 (8 bases). The CDR3 extends over 16 amino acids. Germline-derived CDR1 and CDR2 are SGHTS and YDEGEE. Between the trimmed V and J ends, which lost 5 bases and 7 bases, there was a span of 25 bases. The CDR3 protein is CASRTRAGTGLSEQYF. CDR3 bases: TGTGCCAGCAGGACTCGAGCGGGGACAGGTCTATCGGAGCAGTACTTC.

CDR3 bases: TGTGCCAGCAGCTTAGTTTCCCTGGCGGGAGGTGGTTACGAGCAGTACTTC. Translating it yields CASSLVSLAGGGYEQYF. This sequence joins TRBV7-2 and TRBJ2-7; 8 nucleotides align to TRBD2. This CDR3 has 17 amino acids. Trimming cost V 1 base and J 4 bases; bases outside gene matches: 12. Germline-derived CDR1 and CDR2 are SGHTA and FQGNSA.

This clone came up a few times. This chain joins TRBV6-5 and TRBJ2-7; D is uncertain. Trimming removed 6 bases from V and 0 bases from J, with 9 bases in between. The CDR3 has 13 amino acids. Per the germline V gene, CDR1 is MNHEY and CDR2 is SVGAGI. The CDR3 is CASSLHYSYEQYF. Written as DNA, the CDR3 is TGTGCCAGCAGCCTTCATTACTCCTACGAGCAGTACTTC.

In its sample, this clone was seen a few times. The V and J genes are TRBV5-4 and TRBJ2-4, with D possibly TRBD2 on 6 matching bases. Looked up from germline, CDR1 is SGHNT and CDR2 is YYREEE (reference sequence). The CDR3 contains 16 residues. Trimming removed 0 bases at V and 0 bases at J, with 10 bases between. CDR3 sequence (DNA): TGTGCCAGCAGCTTGGTTTACGGGAGAGCCAAAAACATTCAGTACTTC. Amino acid sequence: CASSLVYGRAKNIQYF.

The chain is built from TRBV5-1 and TRBJ2-2, with D possibly being TRBD2 (5 bases). V was pared by 1 base and J by 4 bases, with 20 bases between. The CDR3 has 18 residues. Per germline, CDR1 SGHRS and CDR2 YFSETQ. In nucleotides, the CDR3 is TGCGCCAGCAGCTTGTCGGTGTCGGGGTTTCTCGTCACCGGGGAGCTGTTTTTT. Translation: CASSLSVSGFLVTGELFF.